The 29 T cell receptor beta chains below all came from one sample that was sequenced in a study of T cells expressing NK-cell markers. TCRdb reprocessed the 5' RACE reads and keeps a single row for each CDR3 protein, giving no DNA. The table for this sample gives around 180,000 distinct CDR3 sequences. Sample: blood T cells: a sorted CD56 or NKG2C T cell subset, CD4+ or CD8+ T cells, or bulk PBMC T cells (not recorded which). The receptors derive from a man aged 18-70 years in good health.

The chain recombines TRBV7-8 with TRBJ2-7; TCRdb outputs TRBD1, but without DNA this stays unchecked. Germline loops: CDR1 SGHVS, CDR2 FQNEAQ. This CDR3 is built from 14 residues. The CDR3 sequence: CASSPGTLTYEQYF.

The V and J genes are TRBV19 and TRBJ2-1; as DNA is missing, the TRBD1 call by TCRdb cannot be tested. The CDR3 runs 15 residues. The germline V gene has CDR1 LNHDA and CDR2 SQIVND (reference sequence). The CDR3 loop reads CASSVAGGRVNEQFF.

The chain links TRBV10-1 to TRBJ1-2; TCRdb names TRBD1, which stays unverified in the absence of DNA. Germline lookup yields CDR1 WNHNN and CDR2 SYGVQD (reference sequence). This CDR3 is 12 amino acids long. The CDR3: CASNPGQAGYTF.

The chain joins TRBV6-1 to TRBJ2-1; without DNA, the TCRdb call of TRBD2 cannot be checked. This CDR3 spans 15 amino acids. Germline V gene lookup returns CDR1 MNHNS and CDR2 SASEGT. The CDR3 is CASSASGGDPNEQFF.

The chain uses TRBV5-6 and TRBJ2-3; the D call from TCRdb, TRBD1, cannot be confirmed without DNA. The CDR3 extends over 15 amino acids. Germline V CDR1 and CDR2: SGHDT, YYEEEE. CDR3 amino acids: CASSLRLGTGDTQYF.

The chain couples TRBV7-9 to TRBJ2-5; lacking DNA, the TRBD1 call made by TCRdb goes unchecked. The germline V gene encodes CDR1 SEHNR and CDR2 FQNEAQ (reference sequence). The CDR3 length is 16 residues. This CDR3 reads CASSLPPSGDQETQYF. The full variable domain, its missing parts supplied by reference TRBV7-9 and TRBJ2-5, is DTGVSQNPRHKITKRGQNVTFRCDPISEHNRLYWYRQTLGQGPEFLTYFQNEAQLEKSRLLSDRFSAERPKGSFSTLEIQRTEQGDSAMYLCASSLPPSGDQETQYFGPGTRLLVL.

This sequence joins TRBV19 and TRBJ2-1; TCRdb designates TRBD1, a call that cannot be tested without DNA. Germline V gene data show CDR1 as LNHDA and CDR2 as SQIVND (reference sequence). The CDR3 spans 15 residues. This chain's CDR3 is CASSTGGGSYNEQFF.

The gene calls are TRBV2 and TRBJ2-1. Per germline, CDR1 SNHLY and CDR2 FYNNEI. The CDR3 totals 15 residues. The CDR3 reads CASSEVIQPYNEQFF.

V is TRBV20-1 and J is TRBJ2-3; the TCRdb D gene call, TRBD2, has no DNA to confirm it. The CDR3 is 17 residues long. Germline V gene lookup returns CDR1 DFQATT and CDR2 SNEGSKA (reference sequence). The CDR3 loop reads CSASSQREARRADTQYF.

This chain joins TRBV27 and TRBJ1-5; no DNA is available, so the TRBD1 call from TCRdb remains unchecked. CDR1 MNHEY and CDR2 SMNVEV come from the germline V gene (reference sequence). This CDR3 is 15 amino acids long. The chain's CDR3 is CASKISGTRHQPQHF.

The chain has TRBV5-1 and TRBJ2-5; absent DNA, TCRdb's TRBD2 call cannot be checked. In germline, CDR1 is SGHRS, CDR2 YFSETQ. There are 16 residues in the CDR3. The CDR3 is CASSFITGGYYETQYF.

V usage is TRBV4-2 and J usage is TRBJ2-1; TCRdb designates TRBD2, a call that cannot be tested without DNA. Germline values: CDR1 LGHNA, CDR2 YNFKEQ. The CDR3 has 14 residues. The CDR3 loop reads CASGVLEGNNEQFF.

The CDR3 is CASSPGVVEAFF. This chain uses TRBV11-2 with TRBJ1-1. This CDR3 comprises 12 residues. Germline V lookup: CDR1 SGHAT, CDR2 FQNNGV.

The CDR3 region is CASSIDGTVLGEQFF. The genes are TRBV19 and TRBJ2-1. The CDR3 runs to 15 residues. Germline-derived CDR1 and CDR2 are LNHDA and SQIVND (reference sequence). The whole variable domain, filled in from reference TRBV19 and TRBJ2-1, reads DGGITQSPKYLFRKEGQNVTLSCEQNLNHDAMYWYRQDPGQGLRLIYYSQIVNDFQKGDIAEGYSVSREKKESFPLTVTSAQKNPTAFYLCASSIDGTVLGEQFFGPGTRLTVL.

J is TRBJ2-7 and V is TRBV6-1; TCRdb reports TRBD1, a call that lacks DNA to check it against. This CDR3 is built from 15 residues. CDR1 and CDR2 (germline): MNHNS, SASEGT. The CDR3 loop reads CASSERGGTPLEQYF.

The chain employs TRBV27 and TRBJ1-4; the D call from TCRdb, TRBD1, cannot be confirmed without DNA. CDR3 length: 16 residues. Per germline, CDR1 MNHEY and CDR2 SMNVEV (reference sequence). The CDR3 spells CASSPAGLSTNEKLFF.

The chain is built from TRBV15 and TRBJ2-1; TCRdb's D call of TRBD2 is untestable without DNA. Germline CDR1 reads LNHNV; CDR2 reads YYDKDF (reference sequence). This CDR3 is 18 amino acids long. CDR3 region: CATSLTSGFRSSYNEQFF. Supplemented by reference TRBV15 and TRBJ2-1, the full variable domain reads DAMVIQNPRYQVTQFGKPVTLSCSQTLNHNVMYWYQQKSSQAPKLLFHYYDKDFNNEADTPDNFQSRRPNTSFCFLDIRSPGLGDTAMYLCATSLTSGFRSSYNEQFFGPGTRLTVL.

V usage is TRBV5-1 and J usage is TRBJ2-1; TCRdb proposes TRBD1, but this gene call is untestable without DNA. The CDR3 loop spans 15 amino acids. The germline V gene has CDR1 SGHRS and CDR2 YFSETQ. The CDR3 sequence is CASSLLPGGYNEQFF. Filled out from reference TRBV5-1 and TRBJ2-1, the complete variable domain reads KAGVTQTPRYLIKTRGQQVTLSCSPISGHRSVSWYQQTPGQGLQFLFEYFSETQRNKGNFPGRFSGRQFSNSRSEMNVSTLELGDSALYLCASSLLPGGYNEQFFGPGTRLTVL.

The CDR3 sequence is CASSLGPGTDQETQYF. The V call is TRBV12-3 or TRBV12-4, the J call TRBJ2-5; TCRdb's D gene call, TRBD1, goes unchecked for lack of DNA. CDR3 length equals 16 residues.

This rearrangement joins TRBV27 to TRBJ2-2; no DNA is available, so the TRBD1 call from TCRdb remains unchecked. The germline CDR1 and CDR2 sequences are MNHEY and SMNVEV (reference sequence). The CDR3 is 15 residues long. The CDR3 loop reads CASSVSASNTGELFF.

The CDR3 is CASSPSQGNSADTQYF. The chain combines TRBV18 with TRBJ2-3; with no DNA, the TCRdb D assignment of TRBD1 cannot be verified. CDR3 length equals 16 residues. Germline V CDR1 and CDR2: KGHSH, LQKENI.

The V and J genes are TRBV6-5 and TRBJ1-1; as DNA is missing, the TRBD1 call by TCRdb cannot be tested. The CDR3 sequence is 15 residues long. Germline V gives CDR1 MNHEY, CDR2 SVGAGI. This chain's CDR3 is CASSYLDTRGTEAFF.

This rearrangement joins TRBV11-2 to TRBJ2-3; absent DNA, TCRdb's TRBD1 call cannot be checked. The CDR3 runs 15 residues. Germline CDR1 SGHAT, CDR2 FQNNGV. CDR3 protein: CASSYGQTYTDTQYF.

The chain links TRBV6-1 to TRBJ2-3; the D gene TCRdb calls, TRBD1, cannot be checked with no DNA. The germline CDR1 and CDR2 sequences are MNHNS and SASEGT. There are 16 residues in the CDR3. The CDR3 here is CASSAPGGSGTDTQYF.

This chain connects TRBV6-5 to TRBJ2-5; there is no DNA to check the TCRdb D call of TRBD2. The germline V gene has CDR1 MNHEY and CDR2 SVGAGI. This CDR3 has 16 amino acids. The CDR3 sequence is CASSYDLAGGVGTQYF.

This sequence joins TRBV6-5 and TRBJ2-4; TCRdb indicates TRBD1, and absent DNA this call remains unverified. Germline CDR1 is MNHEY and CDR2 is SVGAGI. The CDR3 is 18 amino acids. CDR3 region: CASSPWDSQPLAKNIQYF.

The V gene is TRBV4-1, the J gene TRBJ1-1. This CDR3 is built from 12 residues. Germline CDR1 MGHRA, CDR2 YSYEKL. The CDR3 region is CASSPSGAEAFF.

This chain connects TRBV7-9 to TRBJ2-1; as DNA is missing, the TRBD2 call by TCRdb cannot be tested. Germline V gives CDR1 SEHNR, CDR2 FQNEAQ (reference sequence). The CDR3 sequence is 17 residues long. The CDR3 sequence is CASSPVSAGGMRDEQFF.

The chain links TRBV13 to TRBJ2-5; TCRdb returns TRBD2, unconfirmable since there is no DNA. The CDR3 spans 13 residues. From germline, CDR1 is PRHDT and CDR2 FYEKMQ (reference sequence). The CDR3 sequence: CASMAGSQETQYF.